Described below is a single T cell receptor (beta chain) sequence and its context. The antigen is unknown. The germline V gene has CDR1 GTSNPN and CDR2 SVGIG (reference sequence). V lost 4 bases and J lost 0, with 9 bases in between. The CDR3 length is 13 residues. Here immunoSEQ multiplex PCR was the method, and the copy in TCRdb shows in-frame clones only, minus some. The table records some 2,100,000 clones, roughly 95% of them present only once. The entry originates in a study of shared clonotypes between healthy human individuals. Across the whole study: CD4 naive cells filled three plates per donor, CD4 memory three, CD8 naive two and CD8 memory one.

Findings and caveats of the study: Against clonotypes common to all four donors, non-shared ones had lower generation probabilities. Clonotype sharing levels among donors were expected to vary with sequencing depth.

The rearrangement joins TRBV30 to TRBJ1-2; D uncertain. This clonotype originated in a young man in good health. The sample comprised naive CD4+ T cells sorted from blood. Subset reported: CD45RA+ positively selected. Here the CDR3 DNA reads TGTGCCTGGAAGAATTCCCCTAACTATGGCTACACCTTC. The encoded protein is CAWKNSPNYGYTF.